These 3 T cell receptor beta chains were all obtained from the same sample, sequenced in a study of blood T cell repertoires in COVID-19. TCRdb keeps only in-frame clones here, not all; method: immunoSEQ multiplex PCR. The sample yields about 200,000 clones, approximately 81% seen once. The specimen was PBMCs or T cells enriched from blood (not recorded which). The receptors were sampled from a man aged 40-50 years who had recovered from COVID-19.

CDR3 sequence reads: CASSTLDRGNEQFF. CDR3 DNA: TGTGCCAGCAGCACTCTGGACAGGGGAAATGAGCAGTTCTTC. The chain couples TRBV3-1 (or the pseudogene TRBV3-2) to TRBJ2-1; 9 bases line up with TRBD1. This CDR3 has 14 amino acids. The V and J ends lost 5 bases and 7 bases, in that order; junction bases with no gene match: 6. Germline CDR1 LGHDT, CDR2 YNNKEL (reference sequence).

This clone was recorded many times. The chain uses TRBV3-1 (or the pseudogene TRBV3-2) and TRBJ2-2, with 13 bases that match TRBD2. Germline CDR1 and CDR2: LGHDT and YNNKEL (reference sequence). V dropped 3 bases and J dropped 6; count of bases not matched to a gene: 1. CDR3 length equals 15 residues. The CDR3 bases are TGTGCCAGCAGCCAGGGACTAGCGGGATCCGGGGAGCTGTTTTTT. Translated, it gives CASSQGLAGSGELFF.

DNA for the CDR3: TGTGCCAGCAGCTTACAGGGGGCCGGTGCAGATACGCAGTATTTT. Residues: CASSLQGAGADTQYF. V is TRBV7-9 and J is TRBJ2-3; 8 positions agree with TRBD1. Germline CDR1 and CDR2: SEHNR and FQNEAQ (reference sequence). The CDR3 covers 15 residues. Trimming removed 2 bases from V and 4 bases from J; junction bases left unmatched: 5.